This T cell receptor beta chain stems from a study of cytomegalovirus exposure and HLA in healthy donors. Study results and limitations: Earlier analysis found most TCR beta V segments productive about 90% or about 30% of the time. The listing of roughly 160 TCR beta chains classed them as cytomegalovirus-associated.

13 Jbeta primers and 60 Vbeta primers were used for the PCR. Sequencing used immunoSEQ multiplex PCR; TCRdb keeps in-frame clones, though not all of them. The sample records some 140,000 clones, around 80% being singletons. Comments on this clone: Its target is not known.

V lost 5 bases, J lost 5 bases, and 9 bases stayed unmatched. CDR1 and CDR2 (germline): MDHEN, SYDVKM. The CDR3 runs 14 residues. The sequenced material came from PBMCs. This sequence originates from a man in his forties or fifties in good health and CMV-seropositive. This chain joins TRBV28 and TRBJ2-7; 7 bases match TRBD1. The CDR3 loop reads CASSLGTEIHEQYF. The CDR3 nucleotides read TGTGCCAGCAGTCTCGGGACAGAAATCCACGAGCAGTACTTC. Using reference TRBV28 and TRBJ2-7 for the parts outside the CDR3, the full variable domain is DVKVTQSSRYLVKRTGEKVFLECVQDMDHENMFWYRQDPGLGLRLIYFSYDVKMKEKGDIPEGYSVSREKKERFSLILESASTNQTSMYLCASSLGTEIHEQYFGPGTRLTVT.